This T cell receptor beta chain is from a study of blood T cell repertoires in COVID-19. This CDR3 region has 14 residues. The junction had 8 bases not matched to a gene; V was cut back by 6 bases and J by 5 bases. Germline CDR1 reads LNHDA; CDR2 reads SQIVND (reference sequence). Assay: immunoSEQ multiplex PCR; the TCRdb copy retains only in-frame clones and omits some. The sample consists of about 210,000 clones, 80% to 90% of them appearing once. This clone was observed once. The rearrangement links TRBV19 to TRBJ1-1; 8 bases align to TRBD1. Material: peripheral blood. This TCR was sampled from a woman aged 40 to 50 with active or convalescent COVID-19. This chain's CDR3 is CASSEPGGWTEAFF. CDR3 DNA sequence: TGTGCCAGTAGCGAACCAGGGGGCTGGACTGAAGCTTTCTTT.